These 11 T cell receptor beta chains were all obtained from the same sample, sequenced in a study of cytotoxic CD8 clonotypes in ibrutinib-treated CLL. Clones were sequenced by immunoSEQ multiplex PCR, and TCRdb holds only the in-frame ones, with some missing. The repertoire includes approximately 120,000 clones, about 85% of them detected once, and 2.5% to 3.5% sits in the top ten. The source material was PBMCs, sampled after 24 months of ibrutinib treatment. The receptors derive from a human donor with chronic lymphocytic leukemia.

This rearrangement joins TRBV10-3 to TRBJ2-1; D may be TRBD1 or TRBD2 (6 bases each). Germline loops: CDR1 ENHRY, CDR2 SYGVKD. This CDR3 is 15 amino acids long. V gave up 0 bases and J gave up 8 bases, with 14 bases separating them. This chain's CDR3 is CAISESRGEFDEQFF. CDR3 nucleotides: TGTGCCATCAGTGAGTCGAGGGGGGAGTTCGATGAGCAGTTCTTC.

This clone appeared a few times. The genes are TRBV5-4 and TRBJ1-2; D remains ambiguous. This CDR3 has 14 amino acids. Trimming shortened V by 6 bases and J by 0 bases, and 12 bases separated the two germline ends. Germline-derived CDR1 and CDR2 are SGHNT and YYREEE (reference sequence). Here the CDR3 reads CASIDGLANYGYTF. DNA of the CDR3: TGTGCCAGCATCGACGGCTTAGCTAACTATGGCTACACCTTC.

The rearrangement joins TRBV7-9 to TRBJ1-1; D not resolved. V was cut by 1 base and J by 1 base, with 10 bases left in between. Germline V lookup: CDR1 SEHNR, CDR2 FQNEAQ (reference sequence). CDR3 length: 15 residues. The CDR3 sequence is CASSLVFRANTEAFF. The CDR3 region has the DNA TGTGCCAGCAGCTTAGTGTTTAGGGCGAACACTGAAGCTTTCTTT.

The rearrangement joins TRBV28 to TRBJ1-2; D is possibly TRBD1 (6 bases). Trimming pared 3 bases from V and 3 bases from J, leaving 20 bases between. Germline CDR1 and CDR2: MDHEN and SYDVKM. The CDR3 spans 17 residues. The CDR3 DNA follows: TGTGCCAGCAGTTTCCTCGGGGGCGGGCGACGGGACTATGGCTACACCTTC. Protein: CASSFLGGGRRDYGYTF.

The V and J genes are TRBV7-9 and TRBJ2-7; 9 bases match TRBD1. This CDR3 is 14 amino acids long. In germline, CDR1 is SEHNR, CDR2 FQNEAQ (reference sequence). After removal of 3 bases from V and 2 bases from J, the junction contained 2 bases not matched to a gene. The CDR3 bases are TGTGCCAGCAGCTTGGACAGGGGACCCTACGAGCAGTACTTC. Its translation: CASSLDRGPYEQYF.

V gene TRBV15 combines with J gene TRBJ2-5, with 8 bases lining up with TRBD2. With V trimmed by 0 bases and J by 5 bases, 5 bases remained unmatched. This CDR3 is 15 amino acids long. Per the germline V gene, CDR1 is LNHNV and CDR2 is YYDKDF (reference sequence). In DNA form, the CDR3 reads TGTGCCACCAGCAGAGATGGGACTAGTTTGGAGACCCAGTACTTC. This codes for CATSRDGTSLETQYF.

This clone appeared a few times. This CDR3 is CASSPTLAGANVLTF. The CDR3 bases are TGTGCCAGCAGCCCAACGCTCGCTGGGGCCAACGTCCTGACTTTC. This chain uses TRBV7-3 with TRBJ2-6; no reliable D call. The V end lost 5 bases, the J end lost 2 bases, and 10 bases lay between the germline ends. Germline V gene lookup returns CDR1 SGHTA and CDR2 FQGTGA. CDR3 size: 15 residues.

V is TRBV30 and J is TRBJ1-1; the D gene is possibly TRBD1 (5 bases). Germline-derived CDR1 and CDR2 are GTSNPN and SVGIG (reference sequence). Trimming shortened V by 4 bases and J by 0 bases, and 9 bases separated the two germline ends. CDR3 length: 13 amino acids. DNA for the CDR3: TGTGCCTGGACCCGGGGCCTGAACACTGAAGCTTTCTTT. It specifies CAWTRGLNTEAFF.

The chain recombines TRBV6-9 with TRBJ2-7, with 7 bases lining up with TRBD1. The trim removed 0 bases at V and 5 bases at J, leaving 1 base unmatched. The CDR3 spans 13 residues. Germline CDR1 is MNHGY and CDR2 is SVAAGI. DNA for the CDR3: TGTGCCAGCAGTTATTCGACAGGGAACGAGCAGTACTTC. Its translation: CASSYSTGNEQYF.

This clone was observed a single time. The rearrangement links TRBV19 to TRBJ1-2; D is possibly TRBD1 (5 bases). The germline gives CDR1 LNHDA, CDR2 SQIVND (reference sequence). The length of the CDR3 is 14 residues. Trimming shortened V by 7 bases and J by 0 bases, and 12 bases separated the two germline ends. CDR3 in amino acids: CASIPGSANYGYTF. In nucleotides, the CDR3 is TGTGCCAGTATCCCAGGGAGTGCTAACTATGGCTACACCTTC. Full variable domain (missing parts from reference TRBV19 and TRBJ1-2): DGGITQSPKYLFRKEGQNVTLSCEQNLNHDAMYWYRQDPGQGLRLIYYSQIVNDFQKGDIAEGYSVSREKKESFPLTVTSAQKNPTAFYLCASIPGSANYGYTFGSGTRLTVV.

This clone appeared a few times. The chain has TRBV2 and TRBJ1-5; D remains ambiguous. Germline lookup yields CDR1 SNHLY and CDR2 FYNNEI. This CDR3 has 14 residues. Trimming took 2 bases from V and 7 from J, leaving 12 bases between them. CDR3 DNA: TGTGCCAGCAGTGAACTGTCTTCCGGGCAGCCCCAGCATTTT. Translation: CASSELSSGQPQHF.